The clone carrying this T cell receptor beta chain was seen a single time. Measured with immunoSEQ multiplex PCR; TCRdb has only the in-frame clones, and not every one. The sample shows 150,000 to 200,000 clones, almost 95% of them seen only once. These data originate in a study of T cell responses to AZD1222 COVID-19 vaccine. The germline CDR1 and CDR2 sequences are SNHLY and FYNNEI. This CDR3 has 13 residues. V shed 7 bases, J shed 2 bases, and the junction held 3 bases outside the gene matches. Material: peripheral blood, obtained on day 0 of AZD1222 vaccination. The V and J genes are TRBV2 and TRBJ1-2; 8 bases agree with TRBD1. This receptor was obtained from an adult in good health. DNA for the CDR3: TGTGCCAGCACACAGGGGGGAAACTATGGCTACACCTTC. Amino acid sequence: CASTQGGNYGYTF.